This T cell receptor beta chain was captured by sequencing in a study of HIV-infected patients and healthy controls. Study-level points and caveats: Unequal distinct sequence numbers between patients and controls complicated comparisons. MAIT alpha-chain CDR3s were frequent in healthy controls, depleted in HIV+. Healthy control repertoires had roughly threefold more distinct CDR3s than untreated HIV+ repertoires, and higher Shannon diversity.

This clonotype was observed at least ten times. Antigen unknown. CDR3 length: 17 residues. Trimming cost V 3 bases and J 3 bases, with 21 bases left between them. From germline, CDR1 is MDHEN and CDR2 SYDVKM. Follow-up blood was drawn about 14 weeks, roughly three months, after antiretroviral therapy began. No cell fractionation was done, so the repertoire covers all unsorted peripheral blood T cells. Alpha and beta constant-region primers primed reverse transcription of about 0.5 ug RNA. Separate chain-specific third strand synthesis with multiplexing indices produced the alpha and beta libraries. A 5' RACE adapter with a random hexamer and the SP2 primer site was joined to cDNA. TCRdb re-derived calls from the 5' RACE reads in MiXCR, one entry per CDR3 protein. The sample comprises fewer than 20,000 distinct CDR3 sequences, more than 7.5% of which are singletons, and about 20% rests with the top ten.

The source was blood, collected during antiretroviral therapy. The chain employs TRBV28 and TRBJ2-7, with D possibly matching TRBD1 (6 bases). The TCR sequence derives from an adult with HIV infection. The DNA for the CDR3 is TGTGCCAGCAGTTTTCTCTCGTCCGGGACAAGGGGCTACGAGCAGTACTTC. Translating it yields CASSFLSSGTRGYEQYF.